Listed here are 13 T cell receptor beta chains from one sample, sequenced in a study of blood T cell repertoires in COVID-19. Assay: immunoSEQ multiplex PCR; the TCRdb copy retains only in-frame clones and omits some. Of roughly 70,000 clones listed, 70% to 85% are singletons. Sequenced input: peripheral blood. These receptors were collected from a woman aged 55-70 years with acute or convalescent COVID-19.

J is TRBJ2-1 and V is TRBV19, with no clear D. This CDR3 has 15 amino acids. The germline CDR1 and CDR2 sequences are LNHDA and SQIVND (reference sequence). Trimming pared 3 bases from V and 5 bases from J, leaving 14 bases between. The CDR3 reads CASSMRSRPDNEQFF. The DNA of the CDR3 is TGTGCCAGTAGTATGAGGAGCCGGCCAGACAATGAGCAGTTCTTC. The full variable domain, completed using reference TRBV19 and TRBJ2-1, is DGGITQSPKYLFRKEGQNVTLSCEQNLNHDAMYWYRQDPGQGLRLIYYSQIVNDFQKGDIAEGYSVSREKKESFPLTVTSAQKNPTAFYLCASSMRSRPDNEQFFGPGTRLTVL.

This clone was detected only a few times. The chain is built from TRBV19 and TRBJ1-4; D not certain. The CDR3 totals 16 residues. Trimming removed 6 bases at V and 2 bases at J, with 16 bases between. The germline gives CDR1 LNHDA, CDR2 SQIVND (reference sequence). CDR3 amino acids: CASSRSTRATNEKLFF. The CDR3 nucleotides are TGTGCCAGTAGCCGAAGTACGCGAGCGACTAATGAAAAACTGTTTTTT.

The chain links TRBV19 to TRBJ1-2, with 8 bases identical to TRBD1. Trimming removed 5 bases from V and 2 bases from J; junction bases left unmatched: 7. Germline loops: CDR1 LNHDA, CDR2 SQIVND (reference sequence). This CDR3 contains 15 residues. The CDR3 nucleotides read TGTGCCAGTAGTTCCCAGGACAGGGCGAACTATGGCTACACCTTC. Translation gives CASSSQDRANYGYTF.

The V and J genes are TRBV6-5 and TRBJ1-5; D call uncertain. CDR3 length: 16 amino acids. V shed 0 bases and J shed 1 base, with 10 bases lying between them. Germline V CDR1 and CDR2: MNHEY, SVGAGI. CDR3 in DNA: TGTGCCAGCAGTTACTCTGGAGTTGGGAGCAATCAGCCCCAGCATTTT. Translation: CASSYSGVGSNQPQHF.

This chain connects TRBV28 to TRBJ2-3; 11 bases are a match to TRBD2. Germline CDR1 and CDR2: MDHEN and SYDVKM. The CDR3 has 16 residues. V trimming: 1 base; J trimming: 5 bases; junction bases outside the gene matches: 5. The CDR3 DNA reads TGTGCCAGCAGTTTATTTAGCGGGGGGGCCAGAGATACGCAGTATTTT. It yields the protein CASSLFSGGARDTQYF. Full variable domain (outside the CDR3, taken from reference TRBV28 and TRBJ2-3): DVKVTQSSRYLVKRTGEKVFLECVQDMDHENMFWYRQDPGLGLRLIYFSYDVKMKEKGDIPEGYSVSREKKERFSLILESASTNQTSMYLCASSLFSGGARDTQYFGPGTRLTVL.

This chain joins TRBV9 and TRBJ2-3; 10 bases are shared with TRBD2. Trimming cost V 4 bases and J 4 bases; bases outside gene matches: 3. Germline CDR1 and CDR2: SGDLS and YYNGEE. The CDR3 runs 14 residues. CDR3 amino acids: CASSPGLAADTQYF. DNA of the CDR3: TGTGCCAGCAGCCCAGGACTAGCGGCAGATACGCAGTATTTT.

The chain employs TRBV30 and TRBJ1-2; 7 bases fit TRBD1. The length of the CDR3 is 19 residues. The trim removed 2 bases at V and 4 bases at J, leaving 22 bases unmatched. Per the germline V gene, CDR1 is GTSNPN and CDR2 is SVGIG (reference sequence). DNA for the CDR3: TGTGCCTGGAGTTCGAGGCGGCGAGACAGGGACCAAACGACCTATGGCTACACCTTC. Translating it yields CAWSSRRRDRDQTTYGYTF.

This chain uses TRBV15 with TRBJ1-1; 10 nucleotides line up with TRBD1. V lost 5 bases to trimming and J lost 8 bases; unmatched junction nucleotides: 8. This CDR3 has 14 residues. Looked up from germline, CDR1 is LNHNV and CDR2 is YYDKDF (reference sequence). As DNA, the CDR3 is TGTGCCACCAGCCGGGGGACAGGGGCGGGAGAAGCTTTCTTT. Translating it yields CATSRGTGAGEAFF.

The chain links TRBV5-4 to TRBJ2-5, with D perhaps matching TRBD1 (5 bases). The V gene's germline CDR1 is SGHNT and CDR2 YYREEE (reference sequence). CDR3 length: 15 amino acids. Trimming took 4 bases from V and 2 from J, leaving 15 bases between them. This CDR3 reads CASSRVVQGQETQYF. The CDR3 nucleotides read TGTGCCAGCAGCAGGGTGGTCCAGGGACAAGAGACCCAGTACTTC.

The chain combines TRBV7-2 with TRBJ2-3; tentatively, D is TRBD2 (5 bases). The CDR3 extends over 15 amino acids. Trimming removed 4 bases from V and 6 bases from J, with 17 bases in between. CDR1 is SGHTA and CDR2 is FQGNSA in the germline V gene. CDR3 in DNA: TGTGCCAGCAGCTACCAGCGGAGAGTAGCCGATACGCAGTATTTT. It encodes CASSYQRRVADTQYF.

V usage is TRBV30 and J usage is TRBJ1-4; D possibly corresponds to TRBD1 (5 bases). The CDR3 spans 12 residues. Trimming stripped 5 bases from V and 7 bases from J, with 11 bases between. Germline V gene sequence: CDR1 GTSNPN, CDR2 SVGIG (reference sequence). As DNA, the CDR3 is TGTGCCTGGGGGGGACTCGGTGAAAAACTGTTTTTT. Its translation: CAWGGLGEKLFF.

V usage is TRBV15 and J usage is TRBJ1-6, with 7 bases identical to TRBD1. The CDR3 extends over 15 amino acids. V lost 3 bases and J lost 10; bases outside the gene matches: 9. Germline-derived CDR1 and CDR2 are LNHNV and YYDKDF (reference sequence). This chain's CDR3 is CATSSDRAAESPLHF. The DNA of the CDR3 is TGTGCCACCAGCAGCGACAGGGCTGCGGAATCACCCCTCCACTTT.

The chain combines TRBV30 with TRBJ2-5; 14 positions agree with TRBD2. V dropped 4 bases and J dropped 7; count of bases not matched to a gene: 8. Germline loops: CDR1 GTSNPN, CDR2 SVGIG (reference sequence). There are 15 residues in the CDR3. CDR3 DNA: TGTGCCTGGAATCCGGGACTAGCGGGAGTTGGGACCCAGTACTTC. Translating gives CAWNPGLAGVGTQYF.